The entry that follows covers one T cell receptor (beta chain) sequence. Its antigen is undetermined. Germline CDR1 SEHNR, CDR2 FQNEAQ (reference sequence). The CDR3 is 10 residues long. With 4 bases removed from V and 6 bases from J, the gap between germline ends came to 4 bases. Described time point: blood at routine non-recurrence follow-up after resection. Every TCR cDNA molecule carried a tag that served as a unique molecular identifier. In TCRdb, the 5' RACE reads were re-called with MiXCR into one record per CDR3 protein. The sample carries roughly 71,000 distinct CDR3 sequences, roughly 9% recorded once. The sample comes from a study of spatial heterogeneity in lung cancer. Across the study: Samples came from some 71 TRACERx patients with untreated early-stage lung cancer. In cases with available follow-up PBMC samples, these were sequenced at a median of approximately 2 years after resection. Study-wide results and caveats: Among blood samples, ubiquitous expanded tumor TCRs appeared more at resection than at follow-up.

This clonotype was obtained from a female donor with early-stage non-small cell lung cancer. The sample consisted of PBMCs, taken at follow-up. The V gene is TRBV7-9, the J gene TRBJ2-7, with D unresolved. The CDR3 loop is CASSSGEQYF. CDR3 coding DNA: TGTGCCAGCAGCTCAGGCGAGCAGTACTTC.